What follows is one TCR beta chain and its context. CD8+ and CD4+ T cells from blood underwent TCR beta sequencing. The authors negatively isolated CD8+ and CD4+ T cells and FACS-enriched TEMRA cells. Trimming took 3 bases from V and 8 from J, leaving 5 bases between them. The CDR3 runs 11 residues. Germline lookup yields CDR1 ENHRY and CDR2 SYGVKD. Reverse transcription of about 0.45 to 1 ug RNA was performed with random hexamers. Coverage of TCR beta CDR3 amplification by immunoSEQ multiplex PCR extended to 54 Vbeta and 13 Jbeta. TCRdb re-called the immunoSEQ multiplex PCR reads through MiXCR, storing one row per CDR3 protein. Of 330,000 or so distinct CDR3 sequences in the sample, around 91% are singletons; the top ten hold roughly 0.2%. This sample is part of a study of CD8 T cells in Susac syndrome.

The receptor was isolated from a human donor with multiple sclerosis. The rearrangement links TRBV10-3 to TRBJ2-1, with unresolved D. The sequenced sample consisted of CD8+ T cells from PBMCs. The CDR3 DNA follows: TGTGCCATCAGTGACGGTGATGAGCAGTTCTTC. Residues: CAISDGDEQFF.